These 21 T cell receptor beta chains came from one sample sequenced in a study of T cell repertoires in cytomegalovirus infection. Each CDR3 protein gets one entry after TCRdb re-called the reads with MiXCR. The table has nearly 700,000 distinct CDR3 sequences, around 30% seen once; the top ten hold about 20%. What these receptors recognize is not known. Material: cultured PBMCs, obtained from culture after CMV antigen stimulation. The receptors come from a human donor in good health (CMV status not recorded). Some clones in this sample may be carry-over from other donors' samples.

This clonotype occurred a few times. The rearrangement links TRBV10-3 to TRBJ1-6; weak D call: TRBD1 (5 bases). Trimming removed 6 bases at V and 7 bases at J, with 10 bases between. CDR3 length: 13 amino acids. The germline gives CDR1 ENHRY, CDR2 SYGVKD. In nucleotides, the CDR3 is TGTGCCATCAGGACAGAAGTAAATTCACCCCTCCACTTT. This encodes CAIRTEVNSPLHF.

The rearrangement links TRBV7-6 to TRBJ2-5; 8 bases are a match to TRBD2. The CDR3 has 17 residues. Trimming at V came to 6 bases and at J to 5 bases, leaving 17 bases not matched to a gene. Germline CDR1 reads SGHVS; CDR2 reads FNYEAQ. The CDR3 coding sequence is TGTGCCAGCAGAAGGGTCGCGCGGGGGGCCGGTTTGGAGACCCAGTACTTC. It specifies CASRRVARGAGLETQYF.

CDR3 amino acids: CASSYLLETQYF. The CDR3 region has the DNA TGTGCCAGCAGCTACCTTCTGGAGACCCAGTACTTC. The chain couples TRBV7-9 to TRBJ2-5; unclear D gene. CDR1 and CDR2 from the germline V gene are SEHNR and FQNEAQ (reference sequence). Trimming took off 4 bases at V and 5 bases at J, with 8 bases between the two ends. The CDR3 is 12 amino acids.

This clonotype has a handful of counts. The chain links TRBV7-8 to TRBJ2-5; D gene ambiguous. The CDR3 runs 12 residues. V lost 5 bases to trimming and J lost 2 bases, with 6 bases between them. CDR1 and CDR2 from the germline V gene are SGHVS and FQNEAQ. CDR3 sequence: CASSQDQETQYF. CDR3 coding DNA: TGTGCCAGCAGCCAGGATCAAGAGACCCAGTACTTC.

The chain joins TRBV4-3 to TRBJ2-1; D may match TRBD1 or TRBD2 (5 bases each). The CDR3 length is 14 residues. Germline V gene lookup returns CDR1 LGHNA and CDR2 YSLEER. V lost 4 bases and J 6 bases, leaving 13 bases between the germline ends. The CDR3 DNA reads TGCGCCAGCAGCCCTCCTTCGGGGACCAATGAGCAGTTCTTC. It translates to CASSPPSGTNEQFF.

The rearrangement links TRBV20-1 to TRBJ1-2; D is perhaps TRBD1 (6 bases). The CDR3 contains 13 residues. V lost 6 bases and J lost 4, with 15 bases in between. Germline V gene data show CDR1 as DFQATT and CDR2 as SNEGSKA (reference sequence). Here the CDR3 reads CSALDRSFYGYTF. The CDR3 nucleotides are TGCAGTGCCCTTGACAGGTCTTTCTATGGCTACACCTTC.

This chain joins TRBV27 and TRBJ2-5; D is possibly TRBD1 (6 bases). V was pared by 5 bases and J by 10 bases, with 14 bases between. Germline lookup yields CDR1 MNHEY and CDR2 SMNVEV (reference sequence). This CDR3 contains 12 residues. Here the CDR3 DNA reads TGTGCCAGCAGTCCTCCCCAGGGGATCCAGTACTTC. The encoded protein is CASSPPQGIQYF.

The rearrangement joins TRBV10-2 to TRBJ2-3, with a weak D call TRBD2 (6 bases). Trimming pared 2 bases from V and 3 bases from J, leaving 9 bases between. Germline-derived CDR1 and CDR2 are WSHSY and SAAADI. The CDR3 has 14 residues. The CDR3 nucleotides read TGCGCCAGCAGTGAGGGCGGGGTAACAGATACGCAGTATTTT. Amino acids: CASSEGGVTDTQYF.

This clonotype occurred many times. The rearrangement joins TRBV7-6 to TRBJ1-1; D gene ambiguous. The CDR3 is made up of 14 amino acids. CDR1 and CDR2 from the germline V gene are SGHVS and FNYEAQ. V was trimmed by 4 bases and J by 1 base, leaving 10 bases between them. This CDR3 is CASSSRNANTEAFF. The CDR3, as DNA: TGTGCCAGCAGCTCCCGCAATGCGAACACTGAAGCTTTCTTT. The full variable domain, completed using reference TRBV7-6 and TRBJ1-1, is GAGVSQSPRYKVTKRGQDVALRCDPISGHVSLYWYRQALGQGPEFLTYFNYEAQQDKSGLPNDRFSAERPEGSISTLTIQRTEQRDSAMYRCASSSRNANTEAFFGQGTRLTVV.

The genes are TRBV7-9 and TRBJ2-2; a possible D gene is TRBD2 (6 bases). Trimming removed 1 base from V and 5 bases from J, with 17 bases in between. From germline, CDR1 is SEHNR and CDR2 FQNEAQ (reference sequence). This CDR3 has 17 residues. Here the CDR3 DNA reads TGTGCCAGCAGCTTAGACGGCGGGACCCCAAGGACCGGGGAGCTGTTTTTT. Translated, it gives CASSLDGGTPRTGELFF.

The gene calls are TRBV15 and TRBJ2-2; D remains unclear. CDR1 is LNHNV and CDR2 is YYDKDF in the germline V gene (reference sequence). V shed 0 bases and J shed 0 bases, with 11 bases lying between them. CDR3 length equals 17 residues. The CDR3 DNA sequence: TGTGCCACCAGCAGAGATTTGGGCGCCGCGAACACCGGGGAGCTGTTTTTT. Its protein is CATSRDLGAANTGELFF.

The V call is TRBV20-1, the J call TRBJ2-1; 9 nucleotides agree with TRBD2. V dropped 6 bases and J dropped 6; count of bases not matched to a gene: 21. Germline V gene data show CDR1 as DFQATT and CDR2 as SNEGSKA (reference sequence). This CDR3 spans 18 amino acids. CDR3 sequence: CSAPPGGGRARGINEQFF. As DNA, the CDR3 is TGCAGTGCCCCCCCGGGGGGCGGGAGGGCCCGGGGGATCAATGAGCAGTTCTTC.

The chain is built from TRBV11-2 and TRBJ2-7; perhaps D is TRBD1 or TRBD2 (5 bases each). Looked up from germline, CDR1 is SGHAT and CDR2 is FQNNGV. The V end was cut by 1 base, the J end by 3 bases, with 13 bases between. The CDR3 extends over 15 amino acids. The CDR3, as DNA: TGTGCCAGCAGCTTAGTGCCGGGACCACACTACGAGCAGTACTTC. Translated: CASSLVPGPHYEQYF.

The chain joins TRBV28 to TRBJ1-3; TRBD1 matches at 8 bases. CDR1 MDHEN and CDR2 SYDVKM come from the germline V gene. The CDR3 is 15 amino acids. Trimming took 6 bases from V and 3 from J; bases not matched to a gene: 7. CDR3 loop: CASSTSGTGGNTIYF. In nucleotides, the CDR3 is TGTGCCAGCAGCACCTCGGGGACAGGTGGAAACACCATATATTTT.

V is TRBV4-1 and J is TRBJ2-1; a weak D match, TRBD1 (5 bases). Germline V gives CDR1 MGHRA, CDR2 YSYEKL. The CDR3 length is 16 residues. The V and J ends lost 3 bases and 6 bases respectively, with 18 bases between them. The CDR3 sequence is CASSQVQGIQANEQFF. The DNA for the CDR3 is TGCGCCAGCAGCCAGGTGCAGGGTATCCAGGCCAATGAGCAGTTCTTC.

CDR3 DNA sequence: TGTGCCACCTCTTACGGGGATTACGAGCAGTACTTC. Translated, it gives CATSYGDYEQYF. The V and J genes are TRBV10-3 and TRBJ2-7, with D tentatively TRBD2 (5 bases). The CDR3 consists of 12 residues. Trimming left V 10 bases short and J 4 bases short, with 14 bases between. The germline gives CDR1 ENHRY, CDR2 SYGVKD.

This clonotype was seen many times. The V call is TRBV7-2, the J call TRBJ2-5; D may be TRBD2 (6 bases). Deletions cut 1 base from V and 5 bases from J, with 20 bases between. The CDR3 totals 17 residues. Looked up from germline, CDR1 is SGHTA and CDR2 is FQGNSA. CDR3 protein: CASSLGIEAGSWETQYF. The DNA for the CDR3 is TGTGCCAGCAGCTTAGGAATCGAGGCGGGATCTTGGGAGACCCAGTACTTC.

The chain carries TRBV20-1 and TRBJ2-5, with no clear D. The V gene lost 0 bases and the J gene lost 12 bases, with 17 bases spanning the gap. CDR1 is DFQATT, CDR2 SNEGSKA, per germline (reference sequence). The CDR3 covers 13 residues. The CDR3 nucleotides read TGCAGTGCTAGAGATCCCCTTTTAGGCGGCGAGTACTTC. The encoded protein is CSARDPLLGGEYF.

V usage is TRBV18 and J usage is TRBJ2-5, with D maybe TRBD1 (5 bases). CDR3 length equals 14 residues. Germline V gene data show CDR1 as KGHSH and CDR2 as LQKENI. Trimming removed 0 bases from V and 3 bases from J, with 8 bases in between. The DNA for the CDR3 is TGTGCCAGCTCACCACCCGCCAGGGAAGAGACCCAGTACTTC. Its protein product is CASSPPAREETQYF.

This clonotype was observed at least ten times. This rearrangement joins TRBV7-2 to TRBJ2-2; TRBD2 aligns across 8 bases. The CDR3 length is 17 residues. Germline loops: CDR1 SGHTA, CDR2 FQGNSA. Germline trimming cut 4 bases from V and 2 bases from J; bases unmatched to any gene: 9. Here the CDR3 DNA reads TGTGCCAGCAGCTCCCTCTGGCGGGGGGATAACACCGGGGAGCTGTTTTTT. It codes for CASSSLWRGDNTGELFF.

The chain is built from TRBV5-1 and TRBJ2-5; TRBD1 matches 11 bases. CDR1 and CDR2 (germline): SGHRS, YFSETQ. The CDR3 is 15 residues long. V gave up 2 bases and J gave up 3 bases; unmatched junction bases: 3. This CDR3 is CASSFGQGAKETQYF. Here the CDR3 DNA reads TGCGCCAGCAGCTTTGGACAGGGGGCTAAAGAGACCCAGTACTTC.